The 23 T cell receptor beta chains in this list originate from one sample, sequenced in a study of shared clonotypes between healthy human individuals. The table came from immunoSEQ multiplex PCR; TCRdb's copy has only in-frame clones and leaves some out. The sample consists of about 2.3 million clones, over 85% of them appearing once. The sample consisted of naive CD4+ T cells from PBMCs. Documented subset: CD45RA+ positively selected. The receptors stem from a man younger than 30 in good health. Some clones in this sample may be carry-over from other donors' samples.

This clone turned up a few times. The chain has TRBV6-5 and TRBJ1-2; no clear D gene. CDR1 and CDR2 (germline): MNHEY, SVGAGI. The CDR3 length is 12 residues. V lost 5 bases and J lost 3, with 7 bases in between. The CDR3 DNA follows: TGTGCCAGCAGTCCCCAGGACTATGGCTACACCTTC. Its translation is CASSPQDYGYTF.

The genes are TRBV5-1 and TRBJ1-2, with TRBD1 matching over 9 bases. CDR3 length equals 16 residues. The trim removed 5 bases at V and 1 base at J, leaving 9 bases unmatched. Per the germline V gene, CDR1 is SGHRS and CDR2 is YFSETQ. The CDR3 spells CASRSGQGLFNYGYTF. The CDR3 DNA reads as TGCGCCAGCAGGTCGGGACAGGGACTCTTTAACTATGGCTACACCTTC.

This rearrangement joins TRBV28 to TRBJ1-2, with TRBD1 matching over 10 bases. The CDR3 is made up of 16 amino acids. Germline CDR1 and CDR2: MDHEN and SYDVKM. V gave up 2 bases and J gave up 4 bases; unmatched junction bases: 7. CDR3 amino acids: CASSLPSDRGGYGYTF. DNA of the CDR3: TGTGCCAGCAGTTTACCCTCGGACAGGGGGGGCTATGGCTACACCTTC.

The chain couples TRBV13 to TRBJ1-2; 11 positions match TRBD1. This CDR3 region has 15 residues. The germline V gene encodes CDR1 PRHDT and CDR2 FYEKMQ (reference sequence). With 4 bases clipped from V and 8 bases from J, the junction kept 9 bases outside the gene matches. This chain's CDR3 is CASSSRTGGGIGYTF. The CDR3 region has the DNA TGTGCCAGCAGCTCCCGGACAGGGGGCGGAATAGGCTACACCTTC.

This chain connects TRBV5-1 to TRBJ2-5, with TRBD1 matching 7 bases. J lost 0 bases, V lost 4 bases, and 6 bases had no gene match. The CDR3 covers 15 residues. From germline, CDR1 is SGHRS and CDR2 YFSETQ. CDR3 DNA: TGCGCCAGCAGCCCTGGACAGGCGCACCAAGAGACCCAGTACTTC. It encodes CASSPGQAHQETQYF.

This chain connects TRBV19 to TRBJ1-5; D might be TRBD1 (5 bases). Per germline, CDR1 LNHDA and CDR2 SQIVND (reference sequence). Trimming stripped 6 bases from V and 0 bases from J, with 12 bases between. The CDR3 consists of 15 residues. CDR3 amino acids: CASRVQEYSNQPQHF. The CDR3 DNA is TGTGCCAGTAGGGTACAGGAATATAGCAATCAGCCCCAGCATTTT. The full variable domain, rest sourced from reference TRBV19 and TRBJ1-5, is DGGITQSPKYLFRKEGQNVTLSCEQNLNHDAMYWYRQDPGQGLRLIYYSQIVNDFQKGDIAEGYSVSREKKESFPLTVTSAQKNPTAFYLCASRVQEYSNQPQHFGDGTRLSIL.

This chain joins TRBV18 and TRBJ2-5, with D unresolved. With 0 bases removed from V and 0 bases from J, the gap between germline ends came to 8 bases. Germline V gene data show CDR1 as KGHSH and CDR2 as LQKENI. CDR3 size: 15 residues. The CDR3: CASSPPVNYQETQYF. CDR3 sequence (DNA): TGTGCCAGCTCACCACCGGTGAACTACCAAGAGACCCAGTACTTC.

This chain joins TRBV5-1 and TRBJ1-2, with D unclear. This CDR3 comprises 13 residues. The V gene lost 0 bases and the J gene lost 8 bases, with 11 bases spanning the gap. Germline V CDR1 and CDR2: SGHRS, YFSETQ. CDR3 DNA: TGCGCCAGCAGCTTGGCCGTCGGCCAGGGCTACACCTTC. Residues: CASSLAVGQGYTF. The full variable domain, in which reference TRBV5-1 and TRBJ1-2 provide the parts outside the CDR3, is KAGVTQTPRYLIKTRGQQVTLSCSPISGHRSVSWYQQTPGQGLQFLFEYFSETQRNKGNFPGRFSGRQFSNSRSEMNVSTLELGDSALYLCASSLAVGQGYTFGSGTRLTVV.

The chain has TRBV9 and TRBJ2-3; D unclear. V was cut by 0 bases and J by 1 base, with 9 bases left in between. In germline, CDR1 is SGDLS, CDR2 YYNGEE. The CDR3 sequence is 15 residues long. The CDR3 sequence is CASSVDYPRTDTQYF. DNA of the CDR3: TGTGCCAGCAGCGTAGACTATCCTCGCACAGATACGCAGTATTTT.

The V call is TRBV5-6, the J call TRBJ2-1; D is possibly TRBD2 (5 bases). This CDR3 is 14 amino acids long. Germline CDR1 is SGHDT and CDR2 is YYEEEE. The germline V and J ends were trimmed by 1 base and 8 bases, with 13 bases remaining between them. The CDR3 region has the DNA TGTGCCAGCAGCTTGTTTAGCGACTGGGATGAGCAGTTCTTC. This sequence encodes CASSLFSDWDEQFF.

In regard to this clone: The same CDR3 also results from other DNA sequences found in this sample. The chain couples TRBV5-4 to TRBJ1-5; D unclear. Trimming cost V 0 bases and J 0 bases, with 1 base left between them. Germline V gives CDR1 SGHNT, CDR2 YYREEE (reference sequence). This CDR3 contains 13 residues. The CDR3 nucleotides read TGTGCCAGCAGCTTGGATAGCAATCAGCCCCAGCATTTT. Protein: CASSLDSNQPQHF.

V gene TRBV5-4 combines with J gene TRBJ1-4; perhaps TRBD1 as D (6 bases). V was trimmed by 4 bases and J by 7 bases, leaving 11 bases between them. Germline V gene lookup returns CDR1 SGHNT and CDR2 YYREEE (reference sequence). CDR3 size: 13 residues. The CDR3 coding sequence is TGTGCCAGCAGCACTGGGGGCATTGAAAAACTGTTTTTT. This translates into CASSTGGIEKLFF. The full variable domain, completed using reference TRBV5-4 and TRBJ1-4, is ETGVTQSPTHLIKTRGQQVTLRCSSQSGHNTVSWYQQALGQGPQFIFQYYREEENGRGNFPPRFSGLQFPNYSSELNVNALELDDSALYLCASSTGGIEKLFFGSGTQLSVL.

This rearrangement joins TRBV19 to TRBJ2-1; TRBD1 is a possible D gene (5 bases). The CDR3 consists of 14 residues. Trimming removed 4 bases at V and 7 bases at J, with 14 bases between. CDR1 is LNHDA, CDR2 SQIVND, per germline (reference sequence). CDR3: CASSKAGKGNEQFF. For the CDR3, the DNA is TGTGCCAGTAGTAAGGCAGGGAAGGGTAATGAGCAGTTCTTC.

The CDR3 DNA reads TGTGCCAGCAGCCCGACTCTAAGTCACAATGAGCAGTTCTTC. Translated: CASSPTLSHNEQFF. The chain carries TRBV11-3 and TRBJ2-1; D ambiguous. V was cut by 5 bases and J by 5 bases, with 13 bases left in between. This CDR3 is 14 amino acids long. Germline lookup yields CDR1 SGHNT and CDR2 YENEEA. The full variable domain, in which reference TRBV11-3 and TRBJ2-1 provide the parts outside the CDR3, is EAGVVQSPRYKIIEKKQPVAFWCNPISGHNTLYWYLQNLGQGPELLIRYENEEAVDDSQLPKDRFSAERLKGVDSTLKIQPAELGDSAVYLCASSPTLSHNEQFFGPGTRLTVL.

The V and J genes are TRBV7-3 and TRBJ2-1; no definite D call. The V end lost 5 bases, the J end lost 8 bases, and 16 bases lay between the germline ends. Germline-derived CDR1 and CDR2 are SGHTA and FQGTGA. The CDR3 consists of 14 residues. This CDR3 is CASSGTRNSYEQFF. The CDR3 DNA is TGTGCCAGCAGCGGCACCCGGAACAGTTATGAGCAGTTCTTC.

In the case of this clone: One junction end does not reproduce the germline sequence, and a read error may be involved. The rearrangement joins TRBV6-7 to TRBJ2-1; 10 bases are a match to TRBD2. TRBV6-7 is an open reading frame, and its role is uncertain. The CDR3 totals 16 residues. CDR3 sequence: CASSLPSGRSCNEQFF. The CDR3 DNA is TGTGCCAGCAGTTTGCCTAGCGGGAGATCCTGCAATGAGCAGTTCTTC.

This chain uses TRBV28 with TRBJ2-1; TRBD1 might be the D (5 bases). Germline CDR1 reads MDHEN; CDR2 reads SYDVKM. The CDR3 has 15 amino acids. V dropped 2 bases and J dropped 4 bases, with 12 bases sitting between them. CDR3: CASSLMDKGYNEQFF. As DNA, the CDR3 is TGTGCCAGCAGTTTAATGGACAAGGGTTACAATGAGCAGTTCTTC.

The V gene is TRBV5-1, the J gene TRBJ2-3, with D uncertain. This CDR3 comprises 16 residues. Germline assignment: CDR1 SGHRS and CDR2 YFSETQ. Deletions cut 4 bases from V and 0 bases from J, with 15 bases between. In DNA form, the CDR3 reads TGCGCCAGCAGCCTTACCTCCGTGACTAGCACAGATACGCAGTATTTT. Protein sequence: CASSLTSVTSTDTQYF.

The chain uses TRBV7-6 and TRBJ2-7; D might be TRBD1 (6 bases). Trimming cost V 0 bases and J 7 bases, with 13 bases left between them. The CDR3 totals 14 residues. Germline V gene lookup returns CDR1 SGHVS and CDR2 FNYEAQ. CDR3 region: CASSLADSSREQYF. The CDR3 coding sequence is TGTGCCAGCAGCTTAGCGGACAGTTCCCGGGAGCAGTACTTC.

This sequence joins TRBV5-1 and TRBJ2-1, with 11 bases identical to TRBD1. Unmatched junction bases numbered 5, after V lost 2 bases and J lost 7 bases. The germline gives CDR1 SGHRS, CDR2 YFSETQ. The CDR3 runs to 15 residues. The chain's CDR3 is CASSLGTGGVNEQFF. CDR3 bases: TGCGCCAGCAGCTTAGGGACAGGGGGTGTAAATGAGCAGTTCTTC.

The chain combines TRBV7-2 with TRBJ2-5; 13 bases match TRBD2. V shed 5 bases and J 3 bases; nucleotides not matched to a gene: 6. The length of the CDR3 is 16 residues. Per germline, CDR1 SGHTA and CDR2 FQGNSA. The CDR3 DNA sequence: TGTGCCAGCAGCCGACGGACTAGCGGGAGCAAAGAGACCCAGTACTTC. This encodes CASSRRTSGSKETQYF.

This rearrangement joins TRBV29-1 to TRBJ2-5; D not resolved. V lost 4 bases and J 4 bases, leaving 4 bases between the germline ends. The CDR3 has 10 amino acids. Germline CDR1 and CDR2: SQVTM and ANQGSEA. The CDR3: CSVGLETQYF. The CDR3 DNA sequence: TGCAGCGTTGGCCTAGAGACCCAGTACTTC.

The V gene is TRBV11-2, the J gene TRBJ1-3; the D is unclear. The CDR3 length is 17 residues. Germline V gene lookup returns CDR1 SGHAT and CDR2 FQNNGV. The V and J ends lost 1 base and 0 bases respectively, with 13 bases between them. The CDR3 sequence is CASSLVTSPISGNTIYF. Written as DNA, the CDR3 is TGTGCCAGCAGCTTAGTAACGTCCCCCATCTCTGGAAACACCATATATTTT.